This T cell receptor (beta chain) was recorded in a study of blood T cells in healthy people across ages. About the research overall: Researchers report that template switching captured about one barcoded beta molecule per two T cells.

From germline, CDR1 is MDHEN and CDR2 SYDVKM. V lost 6 bases, J lost 1 base, and 7 bases stayed unmatched. CDR3 size: 15 residues. A second PCR of 7 to 11 cycles used a sample-barcoded 5' primer and a J-beta primer mix. Each cDNA molecule, via a template-switch adaptor with 12 random nucleotides, was tagged. From the 5' RACE reads, TCRdb called clonotypes with MiXCR, one entry per CDR3 protein. The sample has about a million distinct CDR3 sequences, around 54% seen once. This clonotype has just a few counts. The chain couples TRBV28 to TRBJ2-7; 9 bases line up with TRBD1. What was sequenced was blood. This TCR came from a woman aged 60-75 years in good health. The CDR3 coding sequence is TGTGCCAGCAGACGTACCGGGACAGGGTCCTACGAGCAGTACTTC. This sequence encodes CASRRTGTGSYEQYF.